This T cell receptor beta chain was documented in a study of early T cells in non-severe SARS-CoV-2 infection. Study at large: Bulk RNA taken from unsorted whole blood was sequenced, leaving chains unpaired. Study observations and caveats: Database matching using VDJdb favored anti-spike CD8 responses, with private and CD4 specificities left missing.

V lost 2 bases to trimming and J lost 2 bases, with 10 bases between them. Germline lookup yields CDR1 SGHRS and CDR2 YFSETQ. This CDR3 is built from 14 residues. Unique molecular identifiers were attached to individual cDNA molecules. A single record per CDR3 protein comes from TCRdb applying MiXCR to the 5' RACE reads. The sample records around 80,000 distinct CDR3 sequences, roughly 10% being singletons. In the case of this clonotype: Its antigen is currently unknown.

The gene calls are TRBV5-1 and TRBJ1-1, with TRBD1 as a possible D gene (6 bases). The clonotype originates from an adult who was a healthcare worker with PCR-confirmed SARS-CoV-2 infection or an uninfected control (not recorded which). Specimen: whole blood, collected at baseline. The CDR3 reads CASSFQGSNTEAFF. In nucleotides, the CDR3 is TGCGCCAGCAGCTTTCAGGGGTCCAACACTGAAGCTTTCTTT.